The clone carrying this T cell receptor (beta chain) has just a few counts. Its specificity is unknown. Stated treatment: oral pan-JAK inhibitor, 5-10 mg twice daily. The sample originates from a study of CD8+ T cells in alopecia areata. General observations from the study: Especially in alopecia totalis/universalis, lesional scalp showed greater clonality than normal scalp did. In scalp samples, resident alphabeta T cells of normal skin are also sequenced.

Germline values: CDR1 MNHNS, CDR2 SASEGT. The V gene end was trimmed by 4 bases and the J gene end by 9 bases; junction bases not matched to a gene: 11. The length of the CDR3 is 16 residues. In each case, RNA was isolated and then reverse transcribed into cDNA as the sequencing template. Method: immunoSEQ multiplex PCR; TCRdb's copy keeps in-frame clones and lacks some. The sample holds about 190,000 clones, around 60% seen once. This receptor was taken from a human donor with alopecia areata. The chain combines TRBV6-1 with TRBJ2-3, with 12 bases aligning to TRBD2. The source material was CD4+ T cells sorted from blood, sampled at approximately week 50, from a patient treated with tofacitinib. CDR3: CASSATSGGTAMTQYF. The DNA for the CDR3 is TGTGCCAGCAGTGCCACTAGCGGGGGGACGGCCATGACGCAGTATTTT.